One sample yielded the 9 T cell receptor beta chains listed below, sequenced in a study of tumor and adjacent non-tumor tissue in lung cancer. RNA was extracted from bulk tissue without any cell sorting. A modified ARM-PCR protocol with three rounds of nested PCR amplified TCRbeta. One entry per CDR3 protein, called by TCRdb with MiXCR from the multiplex PCR reads. The table includes 77,000 or so distinct CDR3 sequences, about three quarters detected once. The sequenced material came from lung tumor tissue. The receptors here all came from a woman aged 50 to 65 with non-small cell lung cancer.

This clonotype was observed a handful of times. Germline is not matched at one junction end, which may reflect a read error. The V call is TRBV29-1, the J call TRBJ2-3; 10 bases line up with TRBD2. Germline V gene sequence: CDR1 SQVTM, CDR2 ANQGSEA. This CDR3 contains 14 residues. This chain's CDR3 is CSVSSGRDSDTRYF. DNA for the CDR3: TGTAGCGTTTCTAGCGGGAGAGACTCAGATACGCGGTATTTT.

About this clonotype: Sequence at one end of the junction differs from germline and may be a read error. The rearrangement uses TRBV28 and TRBJ2-7; TRBD1 agrees at 7 bases. Germline CDR1 reads MDHEN; CDR2 reads SYDVKM. The CDR3 is made up of 16 amino acids. The CDR3 nucleotides read TGTGCCAGCAGCCGGAGACAGGGCCTTAGCTCCTACGACCAGTACTTC. This translates into CASSRRQGLSSYDQYF.

The chain employs TRBV6-4 and TRBJ2-1; 10 bases agree with TRBD1. V lost 8 bases and J lost 5; bases outside the gene matches: 12. This CDR3 comprises 16 residues. CDR1 is MRHNA and CDR2 is SNTAGT in the germline V gene. Here the CDR3 reads CASCNNTGTGDNEQFF. CDR3 sequence (DNA): TGTGCCAGCTGTAATAACACCGGGACAGGGGACAATGAGCAGTTCTTC.

This clonotype was seen repeatedly, ten times or more. The chain has TRBV12-3 or TRBV12-4 and TRBJ1-2, with D perhaps TRBD1 (5 bases). The V end lost 3 bases, the J end lost 7 bases, and 15 bases lay between the germline ends. The CDR3 covers 14 residues. The CDR3 DNA is TGTGCCAGCAGTTTTGATGGGACCGACCGTGGCTACACCTTC. This codes for CASSFDGTDRGYTF.

This clonotype was seen at least ten times. V usage is TRBV10-3 and J usage is TRBJ2-1, with a tentative D call TRBD2 (5 bases). The CDR3 has 16 amino acids. Trimming took 6 bases from V and 1 from J, leaving 16 bases between them. Germline V gene lookup returns CDR1 ENHRY and CDR2 SYGVKD. As DNA, the CDR3 is TGTGCCATCAGCCCGAGAGGGCCGGGATCCTACAATGAGCAGTTCTTC. This gives the protein CAISPRGPGSYNEQFF.

This rearrangement joins TRBV6-1 to TRBJ1-4; 8 positions agree with TRBD1. Germline trimming cut 9 bases from V and 8 bases from J; bases unmatched to any gene: 11. Looked up from germline, CDR1 is MNHNS and CDR2 is SASEGT. The CDR3 is made up of 14 amino acids. The CDR3 DNA follows: TGTGCCAGTAACTCCCGGGACAGGTGGGAAAAACTGTTTTTT. It codes for CASNSRDRWEKLFF.

The table lists this clonotype with many counts. The chain is built from TRBV28 and TRBJ2-7, with D unclear. Trimming removed 10 bases from V and 7 bases from J, with 14 bases in between. The CDR3 spans 11 residues. Germline V gene data show CDR1 as MDHEN and CDR2 as SYDVKM. The CDR3 DNA reads as TGTGCCACCTTCCTCAACCCGGAGCAGTACTTC. This gives the protein CATFLNPEQYF.

In the case of this clonotype: Compared with germline, one end of the junction differs, possibly owing to a read error. The rearrangement links TRBV12-3 or TRBV12-4 to TRBJ2-5; D not certain. CDR3 length equals 12 residues. In nucleotides, the CDR3 is TGTACCAGCTGCGACCTGGGTGAGACCCAGTACTTC. Amino acids: CTSCDLGETQYF.

CDR3 in amino acids: CASSRGEAGGAQETQYF. The CDR3 nucleotides are TGTGCCAGCAGCCGAGGCGAGGCGGGAGGGGCCCAAGAGACCCAGTACTTC. The chain is built from TRBV6-1 and TRBJ2-5; 9 positions match TRBD2. V lost 6 bases to trimming and J lost 1 base; unmatched junction nucleotides: 12. The germline V gene has CDR1 MNHNS and CDR2 SASEGT. The CDR3 spans 17 residues.